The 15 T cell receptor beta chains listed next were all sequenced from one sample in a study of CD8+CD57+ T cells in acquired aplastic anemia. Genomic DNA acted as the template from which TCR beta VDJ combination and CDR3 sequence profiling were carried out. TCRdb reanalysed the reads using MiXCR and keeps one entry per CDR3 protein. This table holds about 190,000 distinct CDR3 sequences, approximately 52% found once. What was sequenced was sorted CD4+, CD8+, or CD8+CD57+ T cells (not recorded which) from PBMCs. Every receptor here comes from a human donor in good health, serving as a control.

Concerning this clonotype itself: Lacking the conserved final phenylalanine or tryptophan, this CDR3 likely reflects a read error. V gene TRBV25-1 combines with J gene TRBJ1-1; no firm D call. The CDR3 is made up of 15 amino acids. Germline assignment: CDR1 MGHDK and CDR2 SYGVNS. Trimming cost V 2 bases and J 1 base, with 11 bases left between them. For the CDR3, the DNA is TGTGCCAGCAGTGAAACCAGATGGTGGAACACTGAAGCTTTCCTT. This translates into CASSETRWWNTEAFL.

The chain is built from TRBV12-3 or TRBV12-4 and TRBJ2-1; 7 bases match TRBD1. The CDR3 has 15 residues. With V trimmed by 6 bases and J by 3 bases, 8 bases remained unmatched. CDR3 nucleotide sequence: TGTGCCAGCAGAACGACAGGGTTAAGCTACAATGAGCAGTTCTTC. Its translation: CASRTTGLSYNEQFF.

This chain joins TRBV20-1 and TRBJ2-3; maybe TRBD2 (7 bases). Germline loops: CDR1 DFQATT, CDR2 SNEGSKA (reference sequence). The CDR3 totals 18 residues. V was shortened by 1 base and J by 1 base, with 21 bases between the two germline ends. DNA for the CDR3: TGCAGTGCTAGAGGGACTAGTGGGGGGGCCTGGGGCACAGATACGCAGTATTTT. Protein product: CSARGTSGGAWGTDTQYF.

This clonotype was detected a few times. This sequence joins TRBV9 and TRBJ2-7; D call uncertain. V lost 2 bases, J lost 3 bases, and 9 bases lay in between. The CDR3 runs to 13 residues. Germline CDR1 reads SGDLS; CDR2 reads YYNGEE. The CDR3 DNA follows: TGTGCCAGCAGCGTTGACACTTACTACGAGCAGTACTTC. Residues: CASSVDTYYEQYF. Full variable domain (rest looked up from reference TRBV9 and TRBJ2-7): DSGVTQTPKHLITATGQRVTLRCSPRSGDLSVYWYQQSLDQGLQFLIQYYNGEERAKGNILERFSAQQFPDLHSELNLSSLELGDSALYFCASSVDTYYEQYFGPGTRLTVT.

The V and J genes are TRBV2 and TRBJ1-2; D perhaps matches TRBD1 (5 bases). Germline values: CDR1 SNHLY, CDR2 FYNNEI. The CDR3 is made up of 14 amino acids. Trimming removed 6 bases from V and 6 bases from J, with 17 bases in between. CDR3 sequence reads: CASRGWDKGNGYTF. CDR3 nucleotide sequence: TGTGCCAGCAGGGGCTGGGATAAGGGGAATGGCTACACCTTC.

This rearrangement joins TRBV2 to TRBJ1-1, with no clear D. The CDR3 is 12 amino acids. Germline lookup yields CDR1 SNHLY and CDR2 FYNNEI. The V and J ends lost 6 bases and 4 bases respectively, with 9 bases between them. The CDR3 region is CASRSLSTEAFF. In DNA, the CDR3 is TGTGCCAGCAGGTCCCTTTCCACTGAAGCTTTCTTT.

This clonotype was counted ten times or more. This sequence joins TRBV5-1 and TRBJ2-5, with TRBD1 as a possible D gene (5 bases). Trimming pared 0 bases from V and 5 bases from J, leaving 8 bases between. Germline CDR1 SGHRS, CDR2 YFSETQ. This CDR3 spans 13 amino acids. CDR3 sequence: CASSLEQEETQYF. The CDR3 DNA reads TGCGCCAGCAGCTTGGAACAGGAGGAGACCCAGTACTTC.

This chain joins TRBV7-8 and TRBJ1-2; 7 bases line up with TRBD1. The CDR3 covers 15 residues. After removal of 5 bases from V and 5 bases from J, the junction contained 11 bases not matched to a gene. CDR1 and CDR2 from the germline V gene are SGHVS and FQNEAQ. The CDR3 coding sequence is TGTGCCAGCAGCGGACGGAGCCAGGGGGAATATGGCTACACCTTC. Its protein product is CASSGRSQGEYGYTF.

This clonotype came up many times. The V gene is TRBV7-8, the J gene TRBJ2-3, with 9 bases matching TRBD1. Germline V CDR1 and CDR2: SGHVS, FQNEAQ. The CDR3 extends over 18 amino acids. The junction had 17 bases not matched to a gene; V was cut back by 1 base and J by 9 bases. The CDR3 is CASSLDGGTGTPFTTQYF. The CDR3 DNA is TGTGCCAGCAGCTTAGACGGAGGGACAGGGACTCCCTTTACGACGCAGTATTTT.

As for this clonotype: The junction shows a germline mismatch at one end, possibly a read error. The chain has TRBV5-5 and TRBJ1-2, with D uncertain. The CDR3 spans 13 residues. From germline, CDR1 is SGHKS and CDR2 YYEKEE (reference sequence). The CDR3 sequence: CASSLAAESGHTF. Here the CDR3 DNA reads TGTGCCAGCAGCTTGGCGGCAGAGAGTGGCCACACCTTC.

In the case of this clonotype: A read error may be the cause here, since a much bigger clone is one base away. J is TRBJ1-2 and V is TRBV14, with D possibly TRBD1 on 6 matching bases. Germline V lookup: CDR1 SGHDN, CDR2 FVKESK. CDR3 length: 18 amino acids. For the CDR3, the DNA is TGTGCCAGCAGCCTACGCCGGGACAAGGGACTTCCCCGCTATGGCCACACCTTC. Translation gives CASSLRRDKGLPRYGHTF.

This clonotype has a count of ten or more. DNA for the CDR3: TGTGCCAGCAGTTACTCGGCAGGGTGGGGCTACACCTTC. This translates into CASSYSAGWGYTF. J is TRBJ1-2 and V is TRBV6-5; weak D call: TRBD1 (5 bases). The CDR3 contains 13 residues. Trimming removed 0 bases from V and 8 bases from J, with 10 bases in between. Per germline, CDR1 MNHEY and CDR2 SVGAGI.

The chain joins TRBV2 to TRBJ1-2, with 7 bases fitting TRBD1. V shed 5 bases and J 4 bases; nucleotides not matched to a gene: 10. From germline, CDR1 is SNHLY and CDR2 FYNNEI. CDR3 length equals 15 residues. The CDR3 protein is CASSLQGPILYGYTF. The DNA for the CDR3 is TGTGCCAGCAGTTTACAGGGGCCCATACTCTATGGCTACACCTTC.

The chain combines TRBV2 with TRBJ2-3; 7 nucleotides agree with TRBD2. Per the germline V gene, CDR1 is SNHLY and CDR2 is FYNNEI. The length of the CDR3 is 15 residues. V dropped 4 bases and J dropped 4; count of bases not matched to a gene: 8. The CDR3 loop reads CASSGEGGVSDTQYF. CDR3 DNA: TGTGCCAGCAGTGGGGAGGGAGGTGTGTCAGATACGCAGTATTTT.

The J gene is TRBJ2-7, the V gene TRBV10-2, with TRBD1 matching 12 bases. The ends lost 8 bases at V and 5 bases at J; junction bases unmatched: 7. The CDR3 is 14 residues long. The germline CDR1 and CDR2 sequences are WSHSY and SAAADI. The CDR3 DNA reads TGCGCCAGCGACAGGGGACAGGGGGCCCACGAGCAGTACTTC. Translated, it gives CASDRGQGAHEQYF.